Described below is a single T cell receptor beta chain sequence and its context. What it binds is not known. At survey level, the immunoSEQ assay was run in its v3.0 version. Only in-frame clones appear in the TCRdb table, and some are missing; sequencing was by immunoSEQ multiplex PCR. The sample has 25,000 to 35,000 clones; about 80% are singletons. The CDR3 runs to 11 residues. V lost 4 bases to trimming and J lost 5 bases, with 5 bases between them. Germline-derived CDR1 and CDR2 are SEHNR and FQNEAQ (reference sequence). This entry comes from a study of long-term antiretroviral therapy in people with HIV. Study findings and constraints: Clones that had undergone expansion before ART dominated the repertoire at all time points. Narrower CDR3 length ranges marked HIV repertoires relative to controls. It was not possible to obtain data on ART adherence, viral resistance or therapy changes. Upon ART, diversity increased but remained lower than transplant donor controls.

The sequence was collected from a man aged 35 to 55 with HIV. This sequence joins TRBV7-9 and TRBJ1-2; D not resolved. The specimen comprised unsorted PBMCs, sampled 0.3 years after starting antiretroviral therapy. CDR3 DNA: TGTGCCAGCAGCTCTGATTATGGCTACACCTTC. Its protein product is CASSSDYGYTF.